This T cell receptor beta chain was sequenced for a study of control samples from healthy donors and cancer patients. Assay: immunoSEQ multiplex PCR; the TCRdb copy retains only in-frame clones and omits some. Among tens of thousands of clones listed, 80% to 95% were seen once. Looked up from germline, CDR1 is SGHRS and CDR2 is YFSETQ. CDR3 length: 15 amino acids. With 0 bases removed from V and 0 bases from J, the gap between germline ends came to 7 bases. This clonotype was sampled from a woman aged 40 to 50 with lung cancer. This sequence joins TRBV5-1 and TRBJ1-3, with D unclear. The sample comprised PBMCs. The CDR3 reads CASSLEAASGNTIYF. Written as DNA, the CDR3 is TGCGCCAGCAGCTTGGAGGCGGCCTCTGGAAACACCATATATTTT.